Below, 27 T cell receptor beta chains from the same sample are listed, as sequenced in a study of CD8+ T cells in alopecia areata. RNA was extracted and reverse transcribed into cDNA as the sequencing template. Method: immunoSEQ multiplex PCR; TCRdb's copy keeps in-frame clones and lacks some. The data hold under 200,000 clones, with 55% to 75% observed a single time. As for treatment: oral pan-JAK inhibitor, 5-10 mg twice daily. The source material was CD4+ T cells sorted from blood, sampled at week 4, from a patient treated with tofacitinib. Receptors were obtained from a human donor with alopecia areata.

This rearrangement joins TRBV5-1 to TRBJ1-2; D is possibly TRBD1 (5 bases). This CDR3 has 17 amino acids. Germline CDR1 reads SGHRS; CDR2 reads YFSETQ. V dropped 4 bases and J dropped 4 bases, with 23 bases sitting between them. DNA for the CDR3: TGCGCCAGCAGCCCGGTCGGCGGGGCGGATCGATTCTATGGCTACACCTTC. Protein product: CASSPVGGADRFYGYTF.

In its sample, this clone was seen a few times. The chain uses TRBV7-9 and TRBJ1-1; the D gene is possibly TRBD1 (5 bases). Per the germline V gene, CDR1 is SEHNR and CDR2 is FQNEAQ (reference sequence). There are 14 residues in the CDR3. Trimming removed 4 bases at V and 5 bases at J, with 14 bases between. CDR3 sequence: CASSSSGGETEAFF. The CDR3 DNA is TGTGCCAGCAGCTCCTCCGGGGGGGAGACTGAAGCTTTCTTT.

The chain employs TRBV30 and TRBJ1-5; D might be TRBD1 (5 bases). CDR1 and CDR2 (germline): GTSNPN, SVGIG (reference sequence). V was cut by 0 bases and J by 7 bases, with 13 bases left in between. The CDR3 contains 14 residues. The CDR3 spells CAWSVRAGQQPQHF. The CDR3 DNA reads as TGTGCCTGGAGTGTTCGGGCAGGGCAACAGCCCCAGCATTTT.

The chain has TRBV25-1 and TRBJ2-2, with 10 bases matching TRBD1. Germline trimming cut 10 bases from V and 6 bases from J; bases unmatched to any gene: 8. Germline values: CDR1 MGHDK, CDR2 SYGVNS. This CDR3 spans 14 amino acids. CDR3 bases: TGTGCCACCGCAGGACAGGGGGATCCCGGGGAGCTGTTTTTT. As protein: CATAGQGDPGELFF. The full variable domain, rest sourced from reference TRBV25-1 and TRBJ2-2, is EADIYQTPRYLVIGTGKKITLECSQTMGHDKMYWYQQDPGMELHLIHYSYGVNSTEKGDLSSESTVSRIRTEHFPLTLESARPSHTSQYLCATAGQGDPGELFFGEGSRLTVL.

The chain has TRBV30 and TRBJ1-3; D not certain. V gave up 3 bases and J gave up 0 bases, with 9 bases separating them. The length of the CDR3 is 14 residues. In germline, CDR1 is GTSNPN, CDR2 SVGIG (reference sequence). Here the CDR3 reads CAWRTVGSGNTIYF. CDR3 nucleotides: TGTGCCTGGAGGACGGTGGGCTCTGGAAACACCATATATTTT.

The chain recombines TRBV2 with TRBJ2-7; D is uncertain. V was cut by 6 bases and J by 6 bases, with 6 bases left in between. CDR1 and CDR2 (germline): SNHLY, FYNNEI. The CDR3 consists of 10 residues. The CDR3 region has the DNA TGTGCCAGCAGGGTCCGCGAGCAGTACTTC. Its protein product is CASRVREQYF.

The chain couples TRBV15 to TRBJ2-3; TRBD2 matches 7 bases. V was pared by 1 base and J by 4 bases, with 5 bases of the junction left unmatched. The CDR3 extends over 15 amino acids. Per the germline V gene, CDR1 is LNHNV and CDR2 is YYDKDF (reference sequence). CDR3 region: CATSRVSGVADTQYF. CDR3 DNA sequence: TGTGCCACCAGCAGAGTAAGCGGGGTCGCAGATACGCAGTATTTT.

This clone was observed a few times. The CDR3 is CASTRDANYGYTF. DNA for the CDR3: TGTGCCAGCACCCGGGATGCTAACTATGGCTACACCTTC. This chain joins TRBV2 and TRBJ1-2, with D uncertain. The V end lost 7 bases, the J end lost 0 bases, and 9 bases lay between the germline ends. The CDR3 is 13 residues long. The V gene's germline CDR1 is SNHLY and CDR2 FYNNEI.

V and J are TRBV30 and TRBJ1-5; no definite D call. V lost 0 bases and J lost 6, with 9 bases in between. Germline lookup yields CDR1 GTSNPN and CDR2 SVGIG (reference sequence). This CDR3 has 13 residues. CDR3 protein: CAWSVQAGQPQHF. For the CDR3, the DNA is TGTGCCTGGAGTGTCCAGGCGGGTCAGCCCCAGCATTTT.

This chain connects TRBV19 to TRBJ2-3; D possibly uses TRBD1 or TRBD2 (5 bases each). CDR1 is LNHDA and CDR2 is SQIVND in the germline V gene (reference sequence). This CDR3 spans 11 amino acids. V dropped 9 bases and J dropped 3 bases, with 7 bases sitting between them. The CDR3 nucleotides are TGTGCCAGCAGGGAGACAGATACGCAGTATTTT. Protein sequence: CASRETDTQYF.

The chain recombines TRBV15 with TRBJ2-2, with 8 bases identical to TRBD1. The J segment lost 5 bases and the V segment lost 6 bases, leaving 14 bases of the junction unmatched. The CDR3 totals 17 residues. Per germline, CDR1 LNHNV and CDR2 YYDKDF (reference sequence). This CDR3 reads CATRDLGQAGFTGELFF. CDR3 coding DNA: TGTGCCACCAGAGACCTGGGACAGGCCGGGTTTACCGGGGAGCTGTTTTTT.

The chain carries TRBV25-1 and TRBJ2-1; weak D call: TRBD1 (7 bases). Between the trimmed V and J ends, which lost 8 bases and 5 bases, there was a span of 22 bases. Germline V gives CDR1 MGHDK, CDR2 SYGVNS. This CDR3 has 16 residues. CDR3 sequence: CASGGPRDRIHNEQFF. As DNA, the CDR3 is TGTGCCAGCGGGGGGCCCAGGGACAGAATCCACAATGAGCAGTTCTTC.

This chain connects TRBV5-1 to TRBJ1-2; TRBD1 agrees at 7 bases. Unmatched junction bases numbered 4, after V lost 0 bases and J lost 2 bases. Germline V gene sequence: CDR1 SGHRS, CDR2 YFSETQ. The CDR3 totals 15 residues. The DNA for the CDR3 is TGCGCCAGCAGCTTGGGGGTACAGGGGAACTATGGCTACACCTTC. The encoded protein is CASSLGVQGNYGYTF.

The chain uses TRBV4-2 and TRBJ2-3; D remains ambiguous. V was cut by 2 bases and J by 4 bases, with 10 bases left in between. The CDR3 consists of 14 residues. Germline CDR1 and CDR2: LGHNA and YNFKEQ. This chain's CDR3 is CASSQSGISDTQYF. CDR3 in DNA: TGTGCCAGCAGCCAATCGGGTATATCAGATACGCAGTATTTT.

The chain recombines TRBV29-1 with TRBJ1-1; maybe TRBD1 (5 bases). CDR1 is SQVTM, CDR2 ANQGSEA, per germline. V lost 6 bases and J lost 3, with 11 bases in between. The CDR3 spans 12 residues. In nucleotides, the CDR3 is TGCAGCGTGGACATCTGGGACACTGAAGCTTTCTTT. Translation gives CSVDIWDTEAFF.

The rearrangement uses TRBV29-1 and TRBJ1-2, with a possible D match to TRBD1 (5 bases). Germline V gene lookup returns CDR1 SQVTM and CDR2 ANQGSEA. This CDR3 contains 12 residues. Trimming removed 8 bases at V and 2 bases at J, with 12 bases between. The DNA of the CDR3 is TGCAGCATTCAGACAGCCAACTATGGCTACACCTTC. Its protein product is CSIQTANYGYTF.

The chain couples TRBV4-1 to TRBJ2-1; 9 bases map to TRBD1. Germline CDR1 MGHRA, CDR2 YSYEKL. Germline trimming cut 2 bases from V and 8 bases from J; bases unmatched to any gene: 4. The CDR3 runs 14 residues. CDR3 sequence: CASSQPGQGDEQFF. DNA of the CDR3: TGCGCCAGCAGCCAACCGGGACAGGGTGATGAGCAGTTCTTC.

This clone was seen more than once but under ten times. The chain employs TRBV19 and TRBJ1-5; D uncertain. The CDR3 covers 17 residues. V dropped 4 bases and J dropped 2 bases, with 18 bases sitting between them. Germline V gene sequence: CDR1 LNHDA, CDR2 SQIVND (reference sequence). The CDR3 loop is CASSNPSPSIGNQPQHF. CDR3 coding DNA: TGTGCCAGTAGTAATCCCTCTCCCAGCATTGGCAATCAGCCCCAGCATTTT. The variable domain in full, completed from reference TRBV19 and TRBJ1-5, reads DGGITQSPKYLFRKEGQNVTLSCEQNLNHDAMYWYRQDPGQGLRLIYYSQIVNDFQKGDIAEGYSVSREKKESFPLTVTSAQKNPTAFYLCASSNPSPSIGNQPQHFGDGTRLSIL.

CDR3 coding DNA: TGTGCCAGCAGCTCCCTCGGGGACAGGGTTGGAGAGACCCAGTACTTC. This codes for CASSSLGDRVGETQYF. V usage is TRBV7-9 and J usage is TRBJ2-5, with 9 bases fitting TRBD1. J was trimmed by 4 bases and V by 4 bases; bases with no gene match: 10. This CDR3 contains 16 residues. Looked up from germline, CDR1 is SEHNR and CDR2 is FQNEAQ (reference sequence). Drawing the rest from reference TRBV7-9 and TRBJ2-5, the complete variable domain is DTGVSQNPRHKITKRGQNVTFRCDPISEHNRLYWYRQTLGQGPEFLTYFQNEAQLEKSRLLSDRFSAERPKGSFSTLEIQRTEQGDSAMYLCASSSLGDRVGETQYFGPGTRLLVL.

The rearrangement uses TRBV7-9 and TRBJ1-2; TRBD1 might be the D (6 bases). V was trimmed by 5 bases and J by 10 bases, leaving 20 bases between them. The CDR3 has 14 residues. Germline-derived CDR1 and CDR2 are SEHNR and FQNEAQ (reference sequence). This CDR3 reads CASSLTDSRGNYTF. The CDR3 region has the DNA TGTGCCAGCAGCCTGACGGACAGCCGGGGGAACTACACCTTC.

The rearrangement uses TRBV9 and TRBJ1-1; D is unresolved. CDR3 length equals 14 residues. Looked up from germline, CDR1 is SGDLS and CDR2 is YYNGEE. Trimming took 0 bases from V and 1 from J, leaving 7 bases between them. The CDR3 here is CASSVGWRNTEAFF. The CDR3 DNA reads as TGTGCCAGCAGCGTAGGATGGAGGAACACTGAAGCTTTCTTT.

The chain recombines TRBV9 with TRBJ2-5, with 8 bases that match TRBD2. From germline, CDR1 is SGDLS and CDR2 YYNGEE. J was trimmed by 5 bases and V by 2 bases; bases with no gene match: 5. CDR3 length: 14 amino acids. CDR3 in DNA: TGTGCCAGCAGCGTTGCGGGGGGCAGCGAGACCCAGTACTTC. Amino acids: CASSVAGGSETQYF.

Regarding this clone: The sample has other DNA sequences that encode this CDR3 too. J is TRBJ2-7 and V is TRBV30, with D possibly being TRBD1 (6 bases). Germline V gene sequence: CDR1 GTSNPN, CDR2 SVGIG (reference sequence). With 0 bases removed from V and 6 bases from J, the gap between germline ends came to 6 bases. This CDR3 spans 11 amino acids. This CDR3 reads CAWSVGGEQYF. DNA of the CDR3: TGTGCCTGGAGTGTAGGGGGCGAGCAGTACTTC.

The CDR3 DNA reads TGTGCCAGCAGCCAAGGGGCAGGGGGAAACATTCAGTACTTC. This gives the protein CASSQGAGGNIQYF. V usage is TRBV14 and J usage is TRBJ2-4, with 7 bases lining up with TRBD1. This CDR3 contains 14 residues. The V gene end was trimmed by 1 base and the J gene end by 6 bases; junction bases not matched to a gene: 3. Germline V gives CDR1 SGHDN, CDR2 FVKESK.

The CDR3 protein is CASSQDLRGWALHF. As DNA, the CDR3 is TGTGCCAGCAGCCAAGACCTTAGGGGTTGGGCCCTCCACTTT. The chain couples TRBV4-2 to TRBJ1-6; maybe TRBD1 (5 bases). V shed 0 bases and J shed 14 bases, with 14 bases lying between them. CDR1 and CDR2 from the germline V gene are LGHNA and YNFKEQ. This CDR3 comprises 14 residues.

This chain connects TRBV30 to TRBJ1-3; no clear D gene. Trimming removed 5 bases from V and 0 bases from J, with 14 bases in between. The germline gives CDR1 GTSNPN, CDR2 SVGIG (reference sequence). The CDR3 extends over 15 amino acids. The CDR3 region is CAWGPGARSGNTIYF. Written as DNA, the CDR3 is TGTGCCTGGGGCCCCGGAGCCCGCTCTGGAAACACCATATATTTT.

This clone was recorded once. The chain has TRBV9 and TRBJ2-7; D is undetermined. The germline CDR1 and CDR2 sequences are SGDLS and YYNGEE. Trimming removed 0 bases from V and 6 bases from J, with 13 bases in between. This CDR3 region has 14 residues. This CDR3 reads CASSVDMGKGEQYF. The CDR3 coding sequence is TGTGCCAGCAGCGTAGACATGGGTAAGGGCGAGCAGTACTTC.